Below are 20 T cell receptor beta chains sequenced from a single sample in a study of human T cells and chemical hapten exposure. As to time point: healthy volunteer bleed at 6 weeks. Unseparated into fractions, whole blood served as the source from which total RNA was extracted. TCRdb reprocessed the RACE reads with MiXCR, giving one entry per CDR3 protein. The sample shows some 65,000 distinct CDR3 sequences, about 5.7% of them seen only once. The specimen was whole blood. The receptors stem from a female donor in good health. Some clones in this sample may be carry-over from other donors' samples.

This clonotype was recorded at least ten times. The chain is built from TRBV28 and TRBJ1-1; possibly TRBD1 for D (5 bases). Trimming took 6 bases from V and 1 from J, leaving 15 bases between them. The CDR3 is 15 amino acids. CDR1 and CDR2 (germline): MDHEN, SYDVKM. In DNA form, the CDR3 reads TGTGCCAGCAGCCCACAAGTTGGGGCGAACACTGAAGCTTTCTTT. This codes for CASSPQVGANTEAFF.

This clonotype appeared many times. This CDR3 is CSVPRQGAAFF. CDR3 coding DNA: TGCAGCGTTCCCAGACAGGGTGCGGCTTTCTTT. The chain couples TRBV29-1 to TRBJ1-1, with TRBD1 matching 7 bases. The CDR3 is made up of 11 amino acids. CDR1 is SQVTM, CDR2 ANQGSEA, per germline. The V and J ends lost 5 bases and 11 bases, in that order; junction bases with no gene match: 8.

There are many counts of this clonotype. The chain has TRBV28 and TRBJ1-1; D is ambiguous. Between the trimmed V and J ends, which lost 7 bases and 3 bases, there was a span of 9 bases. This CDR3 spans 12 amino acids. CDR1 and CDR2 (germline): MDHEN, SYDVKM. In nucleotides, the CDR3 is TGTGCCAGCACTCCTGGGGACACTGAAGCTTTCTTT. The encoded protein is CASTPGDTEAFF.

This clonotype was recorded at least ten times. The gene calls are TRBV11-2 and TRBJ2-7; 7 bases agree with TRBD2. This CDR3 has 14 amino acids. Trimming took 10 bases from V and 3 from J; bases not matched to a gene: 12. Per the germline V gene, CDR1 is SGHAT and CDR2 is FQNNGV. CDR3 coding DNA: TGTGCCACCTCCGTGTACACGGGAGGCTACGAGCAGTACTTC. Translation: CATSVYTGGYEQYF.

This clonotype has at least ten counts. The chain recombines TRBV28 with TRBJ1-1, with D possibly being TRBD1 (5 bases). Looked up from germline, CDR1 is MDHEN and CDR2 is SYDVKM. V was shortened by 3 bases and J by 7 bases, with 12 bases between the two germline ends. The CDR3 length is 13 residues. In DNA, the CDR3 is TGTGCCAGCAGTTTTTATGGGACCTTTGAAGCTTTCTTT. Translation: CASSFYGTFEAFF.

This clonotype was detected a few times. The gene calls are TRBV6-1 and TRBJ2-6, with a weak D call TRBD1 (6 bases). Germline-derived CDR1 and CDR2 are MNHNS and SASEGT. The CDR3 sequence is 19 residues long. Trimming cost V 1 base and J 1 base, with 17 bases left between them. In DNA, the CDR3 is TGTGCCAGCAGTGAAGTGGGCAGGGGACCTGTATCTGGGGCCAACGTCCTGACTTTC. This sequence encodes CASSEVGRGPVSGANVLTF.

This clonotype was detected a few times. The gene calls are TRBV12-3 or TRBV12-4 and TRBJ2-5; no reliable D call. V was pared by 0 bases and J by 9 bases, with 17 bases between. There are 15 residues in the CDR3. CDR3 residues: CASSLAQSARLAQYF. CDR3 in DNA: TGTGCCAGCAGTTTAGCGCAATCCGCTAGATTGGCCCAGTACTTC.

This clonotype was seen repeatedly, ten times or more. The chain combines TRBV7-2 with TRBJ2-1; 12 bases agree with TRBD2. Germline V gives CDR1 SGHTA, CDR2 FQGNSA. The CDR3 has 16 residues. V shed 4 bases and J 7 bases; nucleotides not matched to a gene: 8. In nucleotides, the CDR3 is TGTGCCAGCAGCTCATTACGGGGACTAGCGGGTAATGAGCAGTTCTTC. It yields the protein CASSSLRGLAGNEQFF.

This clonotype was observed at least ten times. The chain employs TRBV5-6 and TRBJ1-4, with D uncertain. Germline V lookup: CDR1 SGHDT, CDR2 YYEEEE. The CDR3 sequence is 14 residues long. Trimming cost V 0 bases and J 7 bases, with 10 bases left between them. The DNA for the CDR3 is TGTGCCAGCAGCTTGGGGACGGAAGGTGAAAAACTGTTTTTT. Protein: CASSLGTEGEKLFF. Based on the CDR3 plus reference TRBV5-6 and TRBJ1-4, the full variable domain is DAGVTQSPTHLIKTRGQQVTLRCSPKSGHDTVSWYQQALGQGPQFIFQYYEEEERQRGNFPDRFSGHQFPNYSSELNVNALLLGDSALYLCASSLGTEGEKLFFGSGTQLSVL.

The chain links TRBV3-1 to TRBJ1-1, with D unresolved. The CDR3 totals 14 residues. Germline values: CDR1 LGHDT, CDR2 YNNKEL (reference sequence). Trimming shortened V by 2 bases and J by 5 bases, and 12 bases separated the two germline ends. In DNA form, the CDR3 reads TGTGCCAGCAGCCAACAGAACGGGTTAACTGAAGCTTTCTTT. Translation: CASSQQNGLTEAFF.

This clonotype was recorded at least ten times. The chain links TRBV10-2 to TRBJ2-5, with D perhaps assigned TRBD1 or TRBD2 (5 bases each). Looked up from germline, CDR1 is WSHSY and CDR2 is SAAADI. Trimming removed 6 bases from V and 2 bases from J, with 7 bases in between. The CDR3 length is 12 residues. In DNA form, the CDR3 reads TGCGCCAGCAGCTGGGGGCAAGAGACCCAGTACTTC. Its translation is CASSWGQETQYF.

This clonotype was seen only a few times. This CDR3 is CASMISGNYGYTF. As DNA, the CDR3 is TGTGCCAGCATGATTTCAGGGAACTATGGCTACACCTTC. The V call is TRBV2, the J call TRBJ1-2; tentative D call: TRBD1 (5 bases). CDR1 is SNHLY and CDR2 is FYNNEI in the germline V gene. The V end lost 7 bases, the J end lost 2 bases, and 11 bases lay between the germline ends. The CDR3 loop spans 13 amino acids.

The table lists this clonotype with a few counts. The chain has TRBV5-1 and TRBJ1-3, with unresolved D. The V and J ends lost 0 bases and 2 bases respectively, with 6 bases between them. Germline V gene sequence: CDR1 SGHRS, CDR2 YFSETQ. The CDR3 contains 14 residues. CDR3 region: CASSLGHPGNTIYF. CDR3 DNA: TGCGCCAGCAGCTTGGGACACCCTGGAAACACCATATATTTT.

This clonotype was found many times. The V gene is TRBV5-1, the J gene TRBJ2-3; D possibly corresponds to TRBD1 (7 bases). Germline CDR1 and CDR2: SGHRS and YFSETQ. This CDR3 comprises 13 residues. Trimming removed 6 bases from V and 3 bases from J, with 11 bases in between. The CDR3: CASTPGGTDTQYF. The CDR3 DNA reads TGCGCCAGCACCCCAGGGGGGACAGATACGCAGTATTTT. Supplemented by reference TRBV5-1 and TRBJ2-3, the full variable domain reads KAGVTQTPRYLIKTRGQQVTLSCSPISGHRSVSWYQQTPGQGLQFLFEYFSETQRNKGNFPGRFSGRQFSNSRSEMNVSTLELGDSALYLCASTPGGTDTQYFGPGTRLTVL.

This clonotype was counted many times. J is TRBJ1-6 and V is TRBV4-3, with 9 bases aligning to TRBD1. The CDR3 loop spans 16 amino acids. The V segment lost 0 bases and the J segment 9 bases; nucleotides outside the gene matches: 6. Looked up from germline, CDR1 is LGHNA and CDR2 is YSLEER. The CDR3 sequence: CASSQDGTGTVSPLHF. CDR3 in DNA: TGCGCCAGCAGCCAAGATGGGACAGGGACTGTTTCACCCCTCCACTTT.

This clonotype came up many times. The gene calls are TRBV7-9 and TRBJ2-5, with D unresolved. The CDR3 totals 13 residues. The V and J ends lost 1 base and 5 bases respectively, with 8 bases between them. The germline gives CDR1 SEHNR, CDR2 FQNEAQ (reference sequence). For the CDR3, the DNA is TGTGCCAGCAGCTTAGGGCGCCCGGAGACCCAGTACTTC. Translated, it gives CASSLGRPETQYF.

This clonotype was recorded many times. This chain connects TRBV7-2 to TRBJ2-1; TRBD2 might be the D (8 bases). CDR1 and CDR2 (germline): SGHTA, FQGNSA. This CDR3 is 16 amino acids long. The V end lost 5 bases, the J end lost 7 bases, and 21 bases lay between the germline ends. The CDR3 here is CASSVGGGGRRNEQFF. The CDR3 bases are TGTGCCAGCAGCGTAGGGGGCGGCGGGAGGAGGAATGAGCAGTTCTTC.

The sample holds a few counts of this clonotype. The V and J genes are TRBV6-5 and TRBJ2-7, with a weak D call TRBD2 (6 bases). Trimming stripped 5 bases from V and 1 base from J, with 12 bases between. The germline gives CDR1 MNHEY, CDR2 SVGAGI. The CDR3 extends over 14 amino acids. The CDR3 loop reads CASSPGLKSYEQYF. The CDR3 DNA reads TGTGCCAGCAGTCCGGGACTCAAGTCCTACGAGCAGTACTTC.

The V gene is TRBV7-2, the J gene TRBJ2-3, with D perhaps assigned TRBD1 or TRBD2 (5 bases each). The V gene lost 8 bases and the J gene lost 2 bases, with 8 bases spanning the gap. The germline V gene has CDR1 SGHTA and CDR2 FQGNSA. The CDR3 covers 12 residues. The CDR3 nucleotides are TGTGCCAGCGGGACCTTCACAGATACGCAGTATTTT. This translates into CASGTFTDTQYF.

This clonotype was seen a few times. The V gene is TRBV20-1, the J gene TRBJ2-5; 7 nucleotides align to TRBD1. The CDR3 contains 13 residues. The V segment lost 1 base and the J segment 5 bases; nucleotides outside the gene matches: 4. The germline CDR1 and CDR2 sequences are DFQATT and SNEGSKA (reference sequence). The CDR3 coding sequence is TGCAGTGCTAGAGTACAGGGGCAGGAGACCCAGTACTTC. Translation gives CSARVQGQETQYF.